This T cell receptor (beta chain) was captured by sequencing in a study of cytomegalovirus exposure and HLA in healthy donors. Points from the study as a whole: The CMV antigen specificity of a few CMV-associated chains was confirmed through in vitro analysis. Per published accounts, TCR beta sequences correctly predicted the HLA-A and HLA-B alleles of most subjects. A later analysis, which compared TCR beta chains of equal frequency, found the HLA-associated ones more clonally expanded.

In the PCR, 60 Vbeta and 13 Jbeta primers were used. The table came from immunoSEQ multiplex PCR; TCRdb's copy has only in-frame clones and leaves some out. Here the sample table reports approximately 120,000 clones. On this clone: Its specificity is unknown. The junction shows a germline mismatch at one end, possibly a read error.

The CDR3 spans 16 residues. Germline assignment: CDR1 MDHEN and CDR2 SYDVKM. This chain uses TRBV28 with TRBJ1-3; D is unclear. Sequencing was done on a sample of PBMCs. The TCR comes from a man aged 25-40 years in good health and CMV-seronegative. The CDR3 is CASSLWAGTAGNTIYF. The CDR3 nucleotides read TGTGCCAGTAGTTTATGGGCAGGTACGGCTGGAAACACCATATATTTT.